These 9 T cell receptor beta chains came from one sample sequenced in a study of T cell responses to AZD1222 COVID-19 vaccine. This table comes from immunoSEQ multiplex PCR, and its TCRdb copy is limited to in-frame clones, with some not included. The repertoire consists of around 150,000 clones, with approximately 88% occurring once and the leading ten covering around 2.3%. The sample was peripheral blood, taken on day 0 of AZD1222 vaccination. The receptors originated from an adult in good health.

This rearrangement joins TRBV19 to TRBJ1-1, with unresolved D. V lost 2 bases and J lost 10, with 17 bases in between. The CDR3 length is 14 residues. Looked up from germline, CDR1 is LNHDA and CDR2 is SQIVND (reference sequence). The CDR3 sequence is CASSISSEGPAAFF. DNA of the CDR3: TGTGCCAGTAGTATATCCAGTGAGGGTCCTGCAGCTTTCTTT.

The chain is built from TRBV6-5 and TRBJ2-2, with unresolved D. In germline, CDR1 is MNHEY, CDR2 SVGAGI. This CDR3 comprises 13 residues. V dropped 6 bases and J dropped 5 bases, with 10 bases sitting between them. CDR3 nucleotides: TGTGCCAGCAGCCGCCCGGCGACCGGGGAGCTGTTTTTT. Translating it yields CASSRPATGELFF.

The chain is built from TRBV6-5 and TRBJ1-5; weak D call: TRBD1 (5 bases). CDR1 MNHEY and CDR2 SVGAGI come from the germline V gene. V was cut by 4 bases and J by 7 bases, with 11 bases left in between. The CDR3 is made up of 13 amino acids. CDR3 DNA: TGTGCCAGCAGTTCCCAGGGTCCCCAGCCCCAGCATTTT. Translated: CASSSQGPQPQHF.

The rearrangement links TRBV6-4 to TRBJ1-1; D call uncertain. Germline lookup yields CDR1 MRHNA and CDR2 SNTAGT. The V end lost 6 bases, the J end lost 0 bases, and 8 bases lay between the germline ends. The CDR3 length is 13 residues. This CDR3 reads CASSRDLNTEAFF. The CDR3 nucleotides read TGTGCCAGCAGCCGCGACCTGAACACTGAAGCTTTCTTT.

This chain connects TRBV6-2 or TRBV6-3 to TRBJ1-5, with 8 bases matching TRBD1. The V and J ends lost 5 bases and 4 bases, in that order; junction bases with no gene match: 7. The CDR3 has 15 residues. Germline V gene lookup returns CDR1 MNHEY and CDR2 SVGEGT. CDR3 region: CASSQSGGRNQPQHF. In DNA form, the CDR3 reads TGTGCCAGCAGTCAGTCAGGGGGCAGGAATCAGCCCCAGCATTTT.

This rearrangement joins TRBV7-2 to TRBJ2-1; 7 bases are a match to TRBD2. The ends lost 4 bases at V and 6 bases at J; junction bases unmatched: 12. The CDR3 has 16 residues. Germline CDR1 reads SGHTA; CDR2 reads FQGNSA. The chain's CDR3 is CASSSLLAPLPNEQFF. The CDR3 DNA is TGTGCCAGCAGCTCGTTACTAGCGCCGCTACCCAATGAGCAGTTCTTC.

A note on this clone: One junction end disagrees with the germline gene, perhaps due to a read error. The chain links TRBV7-2 to TRBJ2-3; TRBD2 aligns across 10 bases. Per the germline V gene, CDR1 is SGHTA and CDR2 is FQGNSA. This CDR3 contains 17 residues. The CDR3 sequence is CASSLAGVRGGTDTQYF. The CDR3 DNA follows: TGTGCCAGCAGCCTAGCGGGAGTTAGGGGAGGCACAGATACGCAGTATTTT.

This chain uses TRBV30 with TRBJ1-5; maybe TRBD1 (6 bases). Trimming left V 1 base short and J 3 bases short, with 7 bases between. This CDR3 has 13 amino acids. Germline V gene lookup returns CDR1 GTSNPN and CDR2 SVGIG (reference sequence). CDR3 residues: CAWSGDTNQPQHF. CDR3 DNA: TGTGCCTGGAGTGGGGACACCAATCAGCCCCAGCATTTT.

The V gene is TRBV4-2, the J gene TRBJ2-3, with no clear D. Germline V gene data show CDR1 as LGHNA and CDR2 as YNFKEQ. V shed 1 base and J shed 0 bases, with 11 bases lying between them. CDR3 length equals 16 residues. CDR3 bases: TGTGCCAGCAGCCAAGGGTTGGCGTCAAGCACAGATACGCAGTATTTT. This sequence encodes CASSQGLASSTDTQYF.